One sample yielded the 17 T cell receptor beta chains listed below, sequenced in a study of brain T cells in children with intractable seizures. Time point in this sample: blood from clinic visit 5 months post-surgery; TSC patient then seizure free. Sequencing was performed with immunoSEQ multiplex PCR; in TCRdb, only in-frame clones are kept and a portion is missing. This table holds 340,000 or so clones, 93% found once. Source: peripheral blood, taken more than 4 months after surgery. The receptor set was obtained from a boy younger than two with tuberous sclerosis and intractable seizures.

This clone came up once. The chain has TRBV19 and TRBJ1-1, with D possibly being TRBD1 (6 bases). Trimming pared 5 bases from V and 1 base from J, leaving 14 bases between. Per the germline V gene, CDR1 is LNHDA and CDR2 is SQIVND (reference sequence). The CDR3 covers 15 residues. The CDR3 spells CASSSDRYSNTEAFF. The CDR3 DNA follows: TGTGCCAGTAGTTCCGACAGGTATTCGAACACTGAAGCTTTCTTT.

In its sample, this clone was seen once. V gene TRBV10-3 combines with J gene TRBJ2-7, with TRBD1 matching over 8 bases. The CDR3 has 15 amino acids. The germline V gene encodes CDR1 ENHRY and CDR2 SYGVKD. Trimming took 7 bases from V and 0 from J; bases not matched to a gene: 8. The CDR3 coding sequence is TGTGCCATCAAGCTTGACAGGGGCATCTCCTACGAGCAGTACTTC. It codes for CAIKLDRGISYEQYF.

V is TRBV19 and J is TRBJ2-4; 8 positions match TRBD1. Per germline, CDR1 LNHDA and CDR2 SQIVND (reference sequence). V trimming: 2 bases; J trimming: 5 bases; junction bases outside the gene matches: 11. The CDR3 is 17 amino acids. Here the CDR3 DNA reads TGTGCCAGTAGTATACCCCTCCGCCGGACAGGGCAAAACATTCAGTACTTC. It codes for CASSIPLRRTGQNIQYF.

The V call is TRBV5-1, the J call TRBJ1-1; tentative D call: TRBD1 (6 bases). Germline CDR1 reads SGHRS; CDR2 reads YFSETQ. This CDR3 comprises 14 residues. The V and J ends lost 7 bases and 0 bases respectively, with 13 bases between them. CDR3 sequence (DNA): TGCGCCAGCGGACCGGGACAAGTGAACACTGAAGCTTTCTTT. This sequence encodes CASGPGQVNTEAFF. Full variable domain (remainder filled in from reference TRBV5-1 and TRBJ1-1): KAGVTQTPRYLIKTRGQQVTLSCSPISGHRSVSWYQQTPGQGLQFLFEYFSETQRNKGNFPGRFSGRQFSNSRSEMNVSTLELGDSALYLCASGPGQVNTEAFFGQGTRLTVV.

The chain is built from TRBV5-1 and TRBJ1-3, with a weak D call TRBD1 (5 bases). V was cut by 3 bases and J by 4 bases, with 14 bases left in between. CDR1 and CDR2 (germline): SGHRS, YFSETQ. The CDR3 is made up of 15 amino acids. CDR3 sequence: CASSYLGTLGNTIYF. The CDR3 nucleotides read TGCGCCAGCAGCTACCTCGGGACTTTAGGAAACACCATATATTTT.

The chain recombines TRBV19 with TRBJ1-1; 8 bases match TRBD1. Germline V gene data show CDR1 as LNHDA and CDR2 as SQIVND (reference sequence). This CDR3 comprises 14 residues. The V gene end was trimmed by 2 bases and the J gene end by 5 bases; junction bases not matched to a gene: 4. CDR3 in amino acids: CASSIRQGWTEAFF. CDR3 nucleotides: TGTGCCAGTAGTATAAGACAGGGGTGGACTGAAGCTTTCTTT. The full variable domain, with the rest looked up from reference TRBV19 and TRBJ1-1, is DGGITQSPKYLFRKEGQNVTLSCEQNLNHDAMYWYRQDPGQGLRLIYYSQIVNDFQKGDIAEGYSVSREKKESFPLTVTSAQKNPTAFYLCASSIRQGWTEAFFGQGTRLTVV.

This chain uses TRBV29-1 with TRBJ1-5; D might be TRBD1 (6 bases). The germline CDR1 and CDR2 sequences are SQVTM and ANQGSEA. The germline V and J ends were trimmed by 6 bases and 4 bases, with 13 bases remaining between them. CDR3 length: 13 residues. The CDR3 DNA follows: TGCAGCGTGGCGGACAGCCAGAATCAGCCCCAGCATTTT. This codes for CSVADSQNQPQHF.

In the case of this clone: This same CDR3 is encoded by further DNA sequences in the sample. The chain uses TRBV18 and TRBJ2-7; perhaps TRBD1 as D (7 bases). Germline CDR1 and CDR2: KGHSH and LQKENI. V was cut by 6 bases and J by 1 base, with 13 bases left in between. The CDR3 is made up of 14 amino acids. The CDR3 region has the DNA TGTGCCAGCTCGCAACAGGGGACTTCCTACGAGCAGTACTTC. It yields the protein CASSQQGTSYEQYF.

V and J are TRBV11-3 and TRBJ2-2; no clear D. Germline values: CDR1 SGHNT, CDR2 YENEEA. The CDR3 spans 15 residues. V was clipped by 1 base and J by 6 bases, with 12 bases between them. In nucleotides, the CDR3 is TGTGCCAGCAGCTTAGCTGGGGTCCCCGCCGGGGAGCTGTTTTTT. It is translated as CASSLAGVPAGELFF.

The genes are TRBV10-3 and TRBJ2-7, with TRBD2 matching over 10 bases. The ends lost 10 bases at V and 5 bases at J; junction bases unmatched: 14. The length of the CDR3 is 15 residues. Germline CDR1 and CDR2: ENHRY and SYGVKD. The CDR3 protein is CATTRSGTSVDEQYF. As DNA, the CDR3 is TGTGCCACTACCAGATCCGGGACTAGCGTCGACGAGCAGTACTTC.

The rearrangement links TRBV6-5 to TRBJ2-3; perhaps TRBD2 as D (6 bases). The germline V gene encodes CDR1 MNHEY and CDR2 SVGAGI. This CDR3 has 14 amino acids. Trimming stripped 8 bases from V and 5 bases from J, with 17 bases between. CDR3 bases: TGTGCCAGCGGGGTTGGGGGGATAGGAGATACGCAGTATTTT. Protein: CASGVGGIGDTQYF.

A few counts support this clone. The CDR3 here is CASSQVVLAGGNNEQFF. CDR3 sequence (DNA): TGCGCCAGCAGCCAAGTGGTGCTAGCGGGGGGGAACAATGAGCAGTTCTTC. This rearrangement joins TRBV4-1 to TRBJ2-1, with TRBD2 identical over 12 bases. J was trimmed by 5 bases and V by 1 base; bases with no gene match: 6. This CDR3 has 17 residues. Looked up from germline, CDR1 is MGHRA and CDR2 is YSYEKL.

This chain uses TRBV7-9 with TRBJ1-2, with D tentatively TRBD1 (5 bases). Germline CDR1 SEHNR, CDR2 FQNEAQ (reference sequence). The CDR3 is 16 residues long. The ends were cut back, 5 bases at V and 2 bases at J, with 18 bases in the middle. The DNA of the CDR3 is TGTGCCAGCAGCCCGGCAACAGGTAGCGGAAACTATGGCTACACCTTC. Protein sequence: CASSPATGSGNYGYTF.

The chain couples TRBV19 to TRBJ1-1; maybe TRBD1 (5 bases). Germline values: CDR1 LNHDA, CDR2 SQIVND (reference sequence). The V gene lost 3 bases and the J gene lost 7 bases, with 18 bases spanning the gap. The CDR3 has 15 amino acids. CDR3 region: CASSMRGSLGGEAFF. CDR3 nucleotides: TGTGCCAGTAGTATGCGAGGGTCCTTGGGGGGTGAAGCTTTCTTT.

The CDR3: CASSEPQTGGPDTQYF. CDR3 DNA: TGTGCCAGCAGTGAACCTCAGACAGGGGGACCAGATACGCAGTATTTT. The gene calls are TRBV2 and TRBJ2-3, with 9 bases identical to TRBD1. This CDR3 has 16 amino acids. After removal of 2 bases from V and 4 bases from J, the junction contained 7 bases not matched to a gene. Germline V CDR1 and CDR2: SNHLY, FYNNEI.

The V gene is TRBV6-5, the J gene TRBJ1-2; D not certain. The V gene's germline CDR1 is MNHEY and CDR2 SVGAGI. The CDR3 sequence is 11 residues long. The V end was cut by 5 bases, the J end by 5 bases, with 6 bases between. In nucleotides, the CDR3 is TGTGCCAGCAGTCGGGGATATGGCTACACCTTC. Amino acid sequence: CASSRGYGYTF.

The chain combines TRBV28 with TRBJ2-2; 7 positions agree with TRBD2. The CDR3 is 14 amino acids. Germline CDR1 and CDR2: MDHEN and SYDVKM. V shed 3 bases and J 7 bases; nucleotides not matched to a gene: 5. As DNA, the CDR3 is TGTGCCAGCAGTTTCGGCGGGAGTAGCGGGGAGCTGTTTTTT. Translation gives CASSFGGSSGELFF.